A single sample gave rise to the 30 T cell receptor beta chains below, sequenced in a study of blood T cell repertoires in COVID-19. Generated by immunoSEQ multiplex PCR, the TCRdb table keeps only in-frame clones and is missing some. The sample has about 75,000 clones, about 88% seen once. The sample taken for sequencing was peripheral blood. The source is a man older than 75 with COVID-19, enrolled during active disease.

The chain links TRBV7-9 to TRBJ1-4; 8 nucleotides align to TRBD1. Germline V gives CDR1 SEHNR, CDR2 FQNEAQ (reference sequence). The trim removed 1 base at V and 1 base at J, leaving 5 bases unmatched. The CDR3 has 17 amino acids. The CDR3 sequence is CASSLGDRGGTNEKLFF. The CDR3 coding sequence is TGTGCCAGCAGCTTAGGCGACAGGGGAGGAACTAATGAAAAACTGTTTTTT.

The chain joins TRBV7-9 to TRBJ2-7; D gene uncertain. CDR1 and CDR2 (germline): SEHNR, FQNEAQ (reference sequence). The CDR3 spans 15 residues. V was clipped by 1 base and J by 5 bases, with 15 bases between them. The CDR3 reads CASSLGQASVHEQYF. CDR3 in DNA: TGTGCCAGCAGCTTAGGTCAGGCCTCGGTCCACGAGCAGTACTTC.

This clone has a single count. V and J are TRBV28 and TRBJ1-1; D is unclear. V shed 5 bases and J shed 2 bases, with 6 bases lying between them. The CDR3 consists of 12 residues. In germline, CDR1 is MDHEN, CDR2 SYDVKM. The CDR3 here is CASSTTNTEAFF. CDR3 sequence (DNA): TGTGCCAGCAGTACGACTAACACTGAAGCTTTCTTT.

V gene TRBV27 combines with J gene TRBJ1-6, with D tentatively TRBD1 (5 bases). V was pared by 6 bases and J by 4 bases, with 16 bases between. The CDR3 spans 16 residues. The V gene's germline CDR1 is MNHEY and CDR2 SMNVEV (reference sequence). This CDR3 is CASSLRGVRYNSPLHF. The CDR3 coding sequence is TGTGCCAGCAGCTTAAGGGGCGTACGGTATAATTCACCCCTCCACTTT.

The chain has TRBV19 and TRBJ2-7; no reliable D call. The V gene lost 1 base and the J gene lost 2 bases, with 9 bases spanning the gap. Looked up from germline, CDR1 is LNHDA and CDR2 is SQIVND (reference sequence). This CDR3 is built from 14 residues. The CDR3 DNA sequence: TGTGCCAGTAGTATAGGAGGTAGGACCTACGAGCAGTACTTC. As protein: CASSIGGRTYEQYF.

The rearrangement links TRBV7-2 to TRBJ1-1; the match to TRBD1 covers 8 bases. CDR1 is SGHTA, CDR2 FQGNSA, per germline. Trimming removed 6 bases from V and 5 bases from J; junction bases left unmatched: 5. The CDR3 contains 13 residues. CDR3 loop: CASRTQGATEAFF. The CDR3 region has the DNA TGTGCCAGCAGAACGCAGGGGGCTACTGAAGCTTTCTTT.

The rearrangement links TRBV19 to TRBJ2-5, with 12 bases aligning to TRBD2. Germline CDR1 and CDR2: LNHDA and SQIVND (reference sequence). J lost 3 bases, V lost 7 bases, and 6 bases had no gene match. This CDR3 contains 15 residues. The CDR3 is CASTRLAGAEETQYF. In DNA form, the CDR3 reads TGTGCCAGTACCCGACTAGCGGGGGCCGAAGAGACCCAGTACTTC.

This sequence joins TRBV2 and TRBJ1-5; D perhaps matches TRBD1 (5 bases). CDR3 length: 15 residues. Germline-derived CDR1 and CDR2 are SNHLY and FYNNEI. With 1 base removed from V and 9 bases from J, the gap between germline ends came to 16 bases. The CDR3 DNA sequence: TGTGCCAGCAGTGAAGAGGGGCAGAGCTATCGGCCCCAGCATTTT. Its protein product is CASSEEGQSYRPQHF.

The chain links TRBV18 to TRBJ1-1; 8 bases match TRBD1. The V gene end was trimmed by 3 bases and the J gene end by 1 base; junction bases not matched to a gene: 4. Germline CDR1 reads KGHSH; CDR2 reads LQKENI. The CDR3 is 15 amino acids. CDR3 protein: CASSPRTGWNTEAFF. The CDR3 region has the DNA TGTGCCAGCTCACCGCGGACAGGGTGGAACACTGAAGCTTTCTTT.

The chain employs TRBV2 and TRBJ2-1; 14 positions match TRBD2. Trimming at V came to 7 bases and at J to 4 bases, leaving 6 bases not matched to a gene. Per the germline V gene, CDR1 is SNHLY and CDR2 is FYNNEI. The CDR3 totals 16 residues. The CDR3, as DNA: TGTGCCAGCACCTTGGGACTAGCGGGGGCGTACAATGAGCAGTTCTTC. Its protein is CASTLGLAGAYNEQFF.

This clone was picked up one time. This chain joins TRBV5-1 and TRBJ2-7; tentative D call: TRBD2 (8 bases). V shed 0 bases and J shed 1 base, with 26 bases lying between them. Germline V gene lookup returns CDR1 SGHRS and CDR2 YFSETQ. The CDR3 covers 20 residues. CDR3 residues: CASSLGWETGRASGSYEQYF. DNA for the CDR3: TGCGCCAGCAGCTTGGGGTGGGAGACAGGGAGAGCTAGCGGGTCCTACGAGCAGTACTTC.

Written as DNA, the CDR3 is TGTGCCAGCAGTTTATCCCCAGGGAGGCGCACAGATACGCAGTATTTT. Its protein product is CASSLSPGRRTDTQYF. This rearrangement joins TRBV27 to TRBJ2-3; weak D call: TRBD2 (6 bases). The germline V gene encodes CDR1 MNHEY and CDR2 SMNVEV (reference sequence). The CDR3 covers 16 residues. With 0 bases removed from V and 1 base from J, the gap between germline ends came to 11 bases.

The chain is built from TRBV11-3 and TRBJ1-4, with D possibly TRBD1 on 6 matching bases. CDR1 is SGHNT and CDR2 is YENEEA in the germline V gene. This CDR3 region has 14 residues. Trimming took off 6 bases at V and 5 bases at J, with 13 bases between the two ends. The CDR3 sequence: CASRQGTGNEKLFF. CDR3 sequence (DNA): TGTGCCAGCAGGCAGGGGACGGGAAATGAAAAACTGTTTTTT. The full variable domain, rest sourced from reference TRBV11-3 and TRBJ1-4, is EAGVVQSPRYKIIEKKQPVAFWCNPISGHNTLYWYLQNLGQGPELLIRYENEEAVDDSQLPKDRFSAERLKGVDSTLKIQPAELGDSAVYLCASRQGTGNEKLFFGSGTQLSVL.

In this sample, this clone turned up once. This chain connects TRBV12-3 or TRBV12-4 to TRBJ1-2; D may be TRBD1 (6 bases). The CDR3 spans 12 residues. V was trimmed by 3 bases and J by 7 bases, leaving 9 bases between them. The CDR3 DNA follows: TGTGCCAGCAGTTTGAACAGGGCTGGCTACACCTTC. Translation gives CASSLNRAGYTF.

This chain uses TRBV7-2 with TRBJ1-2; D not resolved. Trimming stripped 5 bases from V and 5 bases from J, with 12 bases between. Germline V CDR1 and CDR2: SGHTA, FQGNSA. CDR3 size: 13 residues. As DNA, the CDR3 is TGTGCCAGCAGCCCACAGCCCGATTATGGCTACACCTTC. Amino acids: CASSPQPDYGYTF. Variable domain in full (rest from reference TRBV7-2 and TRBJ1-2): GAGVSQSPSNKVTEKGKDVELRCDPISGHTALYWYRQSLGQGLEFLIYFQGNSAPDKSGLPSDRFSAERTGGSVSTLTIQRTQQEDSAVYLCASSPQPDYGYTFGSGTRLTVV.

This clone was observed a handful of times. The gene calls are TRBV5-6 and TRBJ2-7; TRBD2 is a possible D gene (6 bases). Germline lookup yields CDR1 SGHDT and CDR2 YYEEEE. The CDR3 extends over 15 amino acids. V was clipped by 6 bases and J by 2 bases, with 18 bases between them. The CDR3 bases are TGTGCCAGCAATGGGGGGAATCACCCCCCCTACGAGCAGTACTTC. It codes for CASNGGNHPPYEQYF.

This clone was picked up one time. V gene TRBV28 combines with J gene TRBJ1-2, with 7 bases fitting TRBD1. The CDR3 runs to 13 residues. Germline values: CDR1 MDHEN, CDR2 SYDVKM. The V gene end was trimmed by 5 bases and the J gene end by 8 bases; junction bases not matched to a gene: 8. The CDR3 region is CASSPGTVKGYTF. In DNA form, the CDR3 reads TGTGCCAGCAGTCCCGGGACAGTCAAGGGCTACACCTTC.

The chain has TRBV5-1 and TRBJ1-5; 7 positions agree with TRBD1. J gave up 7 bases and V 0 bases, and 7 bases lay outside the gene matches. Germline loops: CDR1 SGHRS, CDR2 YFSETQ. This CDR3 region has 15 residues. The CDR3 sequence is CASSLVGDSVQPQHF. CDR3 nucleotide sequence: TGCGCCAGCAGCTTGGTTGGGGACAGCGTGCAGCCCCAGCATTTT. The entire variable domain, with the rest obtained from reference TRBV5-1 and TRBJ1-5, is as follows: KAGVTQTPRYLIKTRGQQVTLSCSPISGHRSVSWYQQTPGQGLQFLFEYFSETQRNKGNFPGRFSGRQFSNSRSEMNVSTLELGDSALYLCASSLVGDSVQPQHFGDGTRLSIL.

This chain joins TRBV7-3 and TRBJ2-2; 9 positions match TRBD1. V was clipped by 5 bases and J by 8 bases; unmatched bases: 9. Per germline, CDR1 SGHTA and CDR2 FQGTGA. There are 15 residues in the CDR3. The CDR3 region is CASSPGQGSLGELFF. The CDR3 DNA sequence: TGTGCCAGCAGCCCGGGACAGGGTTCTCTGGGGGAGCTGTTTTTT.

This chain joins TRBV2 and TRBJ2-1; D is possibly TRBD1 (6 bases). The V and J ends lost 5 bases and 0 bases respectively, with 11 bases between them. The CDR3 contains 15 residues. The germline CDR1 and CDR2 sequences are SNHLY and FYNNEI. The CDR3 sequence is CASSRDKSSYNEQFF. The DNA for the CDR3 is TGTGCCAGCAGTCGGGACAAGAGCTCCTACAATGAGCAGTTCTTC.

The rearrangement uses TRBV7-2 and TRBJ2-7; 8 nucleotides match TRBD1. The CDR3 totals 15 residues. Trimming cost V 5 bases and J 5 bases; bases outside gene matches: 11. In germline, CDR1 is SGHTA, CDR2 FQGNSA. CDR3 protein: CASSTLSGTGHEQYF. The CDR3 DNA is TGTGCCAGCAGCACCCTCTCCGGGACAGGTCACGAGCAGTACTTC.

This clone was picked up one time. The V call is TRBV19, the J call TRBJ1-5; D gene ambiguous. Germline V CDR1 and CDR2: LNHDA, SQIVND (reference sequence). The CDR3 covers 13 residues. Trimming removed 4 bases at V and 7 bases at J, with 11 bases between. Written as DNA, the CDR3 is TGTGCCAGTAGTAGCTACGACAACCAGCCCCAGCATTTT. Its protein product is CASSSYDNQPQHF. Full variable domain (missing parts from reference TRBV19 and TRBJ1-5): DGGITQSPKYLFRKEGQNVTLSCEQNLNHDAMYWYRQDPGQGLRLIYYSQIVNDFQKGDIAEGYSVSREKKESFPLTVTSAQKNPTAFYLCASSSYDNQPQHFGDGTRLSIL.

The genes are TRBV5-6 and TRBJ1-1; TRBD1 might be the D (5 bases). This CDR3 contains 14 residues. V lost 4 bases, J lost 1 base, and 11 bases lay in between. Germline CDR1 is SGHDT and CDR2 is YYEEEE. The CDR3 sequence: CASSLRERNTEAFF. CDR3 nucleotide sequence: TGTGCCAGCAGCCTCAGGGAAAGGAACACTGAAGCTTTCTTT.

The chain has TRBV18 and TRBJ2-5; D possibly corresponds to TRBD1 (6 bases). Germline CDR1 KGHSH, CDR2 LQKENI. The V end lost 6 bases, the J end lost 1 base, and 12 bases lay between the germline ends. The CDR3 runs 14 residues. As DNA, the CDR3 is TGTGCCAGCTCCTCTACAGGGTCCCAAGAGACCCAGTACTTC. Protein product: CASSSTGSQETQYF.

The rearrangement uses TRBV9 and TRBJ1-6; 7 bases fit TRBD1. Per germline, CDR1 SGDLS and CDR2 YYNGEE. The J segment lost 9 bases and the V segment lost 0 bases, leaving 0 bases of the junction unmatched. The CDR3 extends over 13 amino acids. The CDR3 DNA reads TGTGCCAGCAGCGTAGACAGGGGTTCACCCCTCCACTTT. Its translation: CASSVDRGSPLHF.

This chain links TRBV25-1 with TRBJ2-1, with TRBD1 matching over 9 bases. V shed 3 bases and J 8 bases; nucleotides not matched to a gene: 8. Germline V gene lookup returns CDR1 MGHDK and CDR2 SYGVNS. This CDR3 region has 15 residues. CDR3 coding DNA: TGTGCCAGCAGTGACCCTGGACAGGGGAAGTATGAGCAGTTCTTC. It translates to CASSDPGQGKYEQFF.

The V gene is TRBV20-1, the J gene TRBJ1-1; 7 nucleotides line up with TRBD1. From germline, CDR1 is DFQATT and CDR2 SNEGSKA (reference sequence). V shed 4 bases and J 6 bases; nucleotides not matched to a gene: 2. The CDR3 extends over 11 amino acids. This CDR3 reads CSANRGPEAFF. CDR3 nucleotides: TGCAGTGCTAACAGGGGTCCTGAAGCTTTCTTT.

As for this clone: One end of the junction varies from germline; a read error may be responsible. This rearrangement joins TRBV5-1 to TRBJ1-4; D not resolved. Germline V gene sequence: CDR1 SGHRS, CDR2 YFSETQ. The CDR3 covers 14 residues. The CDR3, as DNA: TGCACCAGCAGCTTGGAGAGGGCTAATGAAAAACTGTTTTTT. Protein product: CTSSLERANEKLFF.

The genes are TRBV7-2 and TRBJ1-4; D may be TRBD1 (6 bases). The V end lost 4 bases, the J end lost 7 bases, and 13 bases lay between the germline ends. Germline values: CDR1 SGHTA, CDR2 FQGNSA. The CDR3 totals 14 residues. CDR3 sequence: CASSSGGNGEKLFF. As DNA, the CDR3 is TGTGCCAGCAGCTCGGGGGGCAATGGTGAAAAACTGTTTTTT.

The genes are TRBV10-3 and TRBJ2-7; D not resolved. The CDR3 runs 14 residues. Germline assignment: CDR1 ENHRY and CDR2 SYGVKD. The V end was cut by 0 bases, the J end by 0 bases, with 6 bases between. DNA for the CDR3: TGTGCCATCAGTGAGTCGGCCAGCTCCTACGAGCAGTACTTC. Its protein product is CAISESASSYEQYF.